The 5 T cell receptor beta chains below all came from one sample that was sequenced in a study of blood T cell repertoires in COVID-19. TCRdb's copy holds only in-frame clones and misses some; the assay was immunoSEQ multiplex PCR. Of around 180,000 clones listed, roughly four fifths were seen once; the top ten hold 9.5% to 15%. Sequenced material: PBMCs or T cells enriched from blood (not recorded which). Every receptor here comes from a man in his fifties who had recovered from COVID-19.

CDR3 sequence (DNA): TGTGCCAGCATGGGGCCAGGGAACACTGAAGCTTTCTTT. It specifies CASMGPGNTEAFF. The chain combines TRBV28 with TRBJ1-1; tentative D call: TRBD1 (5 bases). V lost 7 bases, J lost 1 base, and 10 bases lay in between. Germline loops: CDR1 MDHEN, CDR2 SYDVKM. The CDR3 contains 13 residues.

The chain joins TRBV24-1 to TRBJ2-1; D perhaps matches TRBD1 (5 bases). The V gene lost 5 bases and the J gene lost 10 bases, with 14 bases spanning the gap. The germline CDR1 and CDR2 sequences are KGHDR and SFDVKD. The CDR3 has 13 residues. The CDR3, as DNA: TGTGCCACCAGTGCCCCAGGCCGGACAGAGCAGTTCTTC. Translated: CATSAPGRTEQFF.

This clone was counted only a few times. CDR3 protein: CASSVGTLDTYEQYF. CDR3 in DNA: TGTGCCAGCAGCGTAGGAACTCTTGACACCTACGAGCAGTACTTC. The chain has TRBV9 and TRBJ2-7, with D unresolved. Trimming pared 0 bases from V and 2 bases from J, leaving 12 bases between. Germline loops: CDR1 SGDLS, CDR2 YYNGEE. This CDR3 comprises 15 residues.

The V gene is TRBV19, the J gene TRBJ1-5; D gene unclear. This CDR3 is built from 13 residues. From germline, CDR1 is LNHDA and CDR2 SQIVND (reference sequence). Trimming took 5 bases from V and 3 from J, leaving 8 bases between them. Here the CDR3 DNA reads TGTGCCAGTAGTCTAACAGTCAATCAGCCCCAGCATTTT. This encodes CASSLTVNQPQHF.

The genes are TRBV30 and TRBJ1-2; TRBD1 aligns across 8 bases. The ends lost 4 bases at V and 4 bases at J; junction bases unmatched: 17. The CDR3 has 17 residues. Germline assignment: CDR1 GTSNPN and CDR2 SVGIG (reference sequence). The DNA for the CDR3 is TGTGCCTGGATCCGGCCCGGACAGGGCCCCAAGTTCTATGGCTACACCTTC. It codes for CAWIRPGQGPKFYGYTF.